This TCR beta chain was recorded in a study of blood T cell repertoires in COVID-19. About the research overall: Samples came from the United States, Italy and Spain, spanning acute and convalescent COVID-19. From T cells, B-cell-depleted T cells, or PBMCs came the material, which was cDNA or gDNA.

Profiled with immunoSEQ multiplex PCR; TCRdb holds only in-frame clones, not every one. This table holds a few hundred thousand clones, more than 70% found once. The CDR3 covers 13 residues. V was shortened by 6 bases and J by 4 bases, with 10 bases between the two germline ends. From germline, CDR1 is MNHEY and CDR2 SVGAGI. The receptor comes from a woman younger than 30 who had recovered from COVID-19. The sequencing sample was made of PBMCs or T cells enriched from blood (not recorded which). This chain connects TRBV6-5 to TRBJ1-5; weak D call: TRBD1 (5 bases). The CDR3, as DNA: TGTGCCAGCAGCCTCACAGGAAATCAGCCCCAGCATTTT. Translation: CASSLTGNQPQHF.